The 27 T cell receptor beta chains below come from one sample, sequenced in a study of T cell repertoires in cytomegalovirus infection. For these receptors, no antigen is known. TCRdb ran MiXCR on the reads and lists one entry per CDR3 protein. The sample gives about 830,000 distinct CDR3 sequences, 30% to 35% of which show up once; approximately 13% is in the top ten. The sequencing here drew on cultured CD8+ T cells from PBMCs, taken from culture after CMV antigen stimulation. These receptors were taken from a human donor in good health (CMV status not recorded). Some clones in this sample may be carry-over from other donors' samples.

This clonotype was observed a handful of times. A junction boundary mismatches the germline segment, possibly from a read error. The chain is built from TRBV28 and TRBJ2-1; D gene unclear. Germline V CDR1 and CDR2: MDHEN, SYDVKM. The CDR3 contains 11 residues. The CDR3 here is CAGSLEDEQFF. The CDR3 DNA reads TGTGCCGGCAGTTTAGAGGATGAGCAGTTCTTC.

The rearrangement links TRBV24-1 to TRBJ2-2, with D perhaps matching TRBD2 (5 bases). V dropped 4 bases and J dropped 9 bases, with 11 bases sitting between them. The CDR3 contains 13 residues. The germline gives CDR1 KGHDR, CDR2 SFDVKD. The DNA for the CDR3 is TGTGCCACCAGTGACCGAGGACTGAGGGAGCTGTTTTTT. It specifies CATSDRGLRELFF.

In nucleotides, the CDR3 is TGTGCCACCAGCAGAGAAGCGGGGGCTAACAATGAGCAGTTCTTC. As protein: CATSREAGANNEQFF. This sequence joins TRBV15 and TRBJ2-1; 8 positions match TRBD2. Looked up from germline, CDR1 is LNHNV and CDR2 is YYDKDF (reference sequence). CDR3 length equals 15 residues. J lost 5 bases, V lost 0 bases, and 3 bases had no gene match. The full variable domain, with the rest looked up from reference TRBV15 and TRBJ2-1, is DAMVIQNPRYQVTQFGKPVTLSCSQTLNHNVMYWYQQKSSQAPKLLFHYYDKDFNNEADTPDNFQSRRPNTSFCFLDIRSPGLGDTAMYLCATSREAGANNEQFFGPGTRLTVL.

The gene calls are TRBV27 and TRBJ1-1, with D maybe TRBD1 (5 bases). This CDR3 has 12 residues. V gave up 5 bases and J gave up 6 bases, with 10 bases separating them. Germline assignment: CDR1 MNHEY and CDR2 SMNVEV (reference sequence). CDR3 in DNA: TGTGCCAGCAGTGGGTGGGGGGCTGAAGCTTTCTTT. It specifies CASSGWGAEAFF.

The genes are TRBV7-9 and TRBJ1-1; the D gene is possibly TRBD1 (5 bases). The CDR3 spans 15 residues. V lost 0 bases, J lost 5 bases, and 13 bases lay in between. CDR1 and CDR2 (germline): SEHNR, FQNEAQ (reference sequence). CDR3 nucleotide sequence: TGTGCCAGCAGCTTAGCGGTGTCGGGGGGGACTGAAGCTTTCTTT. Its protein is CASSLAVSGGTEAFF.

The chain is built from TRBV2 and TRBJ2-1; D is ambiguous. The CDR3 runs 15 residues. Trimming left V 0 bases short and J 1 base short, with 7 bases between. CDR1 and CDR2 from the germline V gene are SNHLY and FYNNEI. The CDR3 reads CASSEAILSYNEQFF. CDR3 bases: TGTGCCAGCAGTGAAGCGATTTTATCCTACAATGAGCAGTTCTTC. The whole variable domain, filled in from reference TRBV2 and TRBJ2-1, reads EPEVTQTPSHQVTQMGQEVILRCVPISNHLYFYWYRQILGQKVEFLVSFYNNEISEKSEIFDDQFSVERPDGSNFTLKIRSTKLEDSAMYFCASSEAILSYNEQFFGPGTRLTVL.

This chain uses TRBV7-9 with TRBJ1-4; 8 bases align to TRBD1. CDR3 length: 17 residues. CDR1 is SEHNR, CDR2 FQNEAQ, per germline (reference sequence). V gave up 5 bases and J gave up 4 bases; unmatched junction bases: 12. CDR3 DNA: TGTGCCAGCAGCCCACACGGTCGGGACAGGTTTAATGAAAAACTGTTTTTT. It is translated as CASSPHGRDRFNEKLFF.

The chain has TRBV24-1 and TRBJ1-2, with 9 bases matching TRBD1. Per the germline V gene, CDR1 is KGHDR and CDR2 is SFDVKD. Unmatched junction bases numbered 2, after V lost 5 bases and J lost 5 bases. The CDR3 is 13 residues long. The CDR3 protein is CATSAGTGYGYTF. CDR3 nucleotides: TGTGCCACCAGTGCGGGGACAGGGTATGGCTACACCTTC.

On this clonotype: This sequence may be a read error, since a much larger clone differs from it by one base. The CDR3 region has the DNA TGTGCCAGCAGCTTAGTGCAGGAGTCGGATGGCTACACCTTC. As protein: CASSLVQESDGYTF. This chain connects TRBV7-8 to TRBJ1-2; D is ambiguous. The CDR3 contains 14 residues. Trimming shortened V by 1 base and J by 6 bases, and 12 bases separated the two germline ends. The germline V gene has CDR1 SGHVS and CDR2 FQNEAQ.

The genes are TRBV20-1 and TRBJ2-7; D unresolved. Germline CDR1 and CDR2: DFQATT and SNEGSKA (reference sequence). The CDR3 sequence is 14 residues long. V was pared by 6 bases and J by 3 bases, with 18 bases between. The chain's CDR3 is CSARTRISYYEQYF. CDR3 DNA sequence: TGCAGTGCACGGACCCGAATTTCCTACTACGAGCAGTACTTC.

This clonotype occurred once. The chain couples TRBV20-1 to TRBJ2-3; 8 positions agree with TRBD2. Germline lookup yields CDR1 DFQATT and CDR2 SNEGSKA (reference sequence). This CDR3 is 15 amino acids long. V was pared by 6 bases and J by 6 bases, with 14 bases of the junction left unmatched. CDR3 sequence reads: CSAPVIRGGKDTQYF. CDR3 DNA: TGCAGTGCCCCCGTAATACGGGGGGGCAAGGATACGCAGTATTTT.

With regard to this clonotype: A junction boundary mismatches the germline segment, possibly from a read error. The chain is built from TRBV6-6 and TRBJ2-1, with TRBD2 matching 12 bases. CDR3 size: 16 residues. From germline, CDR1 is MNHNY and CDR2 SVGAGI (reference sequence). The CDR3 nucleotides are TGTGCCAGCAGGTACTCCGGACTAGCGGGGCCCGATGAGCAGTTCTTC. Encoded protein: CASRYSGLAGPDEQFF.

The sample holds many counts of this clonotype. The rearrangement uses TRBV24-1 and TRBJ1-5; tentatively, D is TRBD1 (6 bases). The germline V and J ends were trimmed by 12 bases and 5 bases, with 16 bases remaining between them. Germline-derived CDR1 and CDR2 are KGHDR and SFDVKD. The CDR3 extends over 13 amino acids. Here the CDR3 DNA reads TGTGCCGCCCAAGGGGGGGAATATCAGCCCCAGCATTTT. The encoded protein is CAAQGGEYQPQHF.

The rearrangement joins TRBV10-3 to TRBJ1-1; D not certain. This CDR3 is built from 14 residues. The germline V gene encodes CDR1 ENHRY and CDR2 SYGVKD. V dropped 6 bases and J dropped 0 bases, with 11 bases sitting between them. This CDR3 reads CAIRYSILNTEAFF. DNA of the CDR3: TGTGCCATCAGGTACAGCATACTGAACACTGAAGCTTTCTTT.

This clonotype was seen only a few times. This chain uses TRBV10-2 with TRBJ2-3; 8 nucleotides match TRBD1. The CDR3 spans 14 residues. Germline CDR1 WSHSY, CDR2 SAAADI. V gave up 5 bases and J gave up 0 bases; unmatched junction bases: 1. CDR3 DNA sequence: TGCGCCAGCAGTAGACAGGGGAGCACAGATACGCAGTATTTT. Its protein product is CASSRQGSTDTQYF.

V and J are TRBV6-5 and TRBJ1-1; D might be TRBD1 (5 bases). CDR1 and CDR2 from the germline V gene are MNHEY and SVGAGI. CDR3 length: 15 residues. The V end was cut by 2 bases, the J end by 1 base, with 11 bases between. CDR3 protein: CASSYPWDGNTEAFF. The CDR3 nucleotides read TGTGCCAGCAGTTACCCCTGGGACGGGAACACTGAAGCTTTCTTT.

This clonotype was counted only a few times. The chain couples TRBV5-5 to TRBJ2-1; TRBD2 matches 7 bases. The CDR3 extends over 15 amino acids. Germline V lookup: CDR1 SGHKS, CDR2 YYEKEE (reference sequence). The trim removed 6 bases at V and 3 bases at J, leaving 9 bases unmatched. The CDR3 loop is CASTWGGGNYNEQFF. The CDR3 nucleotides are TGTGCCAGCACCTGGGGGGGGGGTAACTACAATGAGCAGTTCTTC.

The V call is TRBV10-3, the J call TRBJ1-2, with D possibly being TRBD1 (6 bases). Trimming took off 5 bases at V and 8 bases at J, with 15 bases between the two ends. The CDR3 covers 13 residues. Germline values: CDR1 ENHRY, CDR2 SYGVKD. DNA for the CDR3: TGTGCCATCAGTCCCGGGACAAGAAGCGGCTACACCTTC. Residues: CAISPGTRSGYTF.

On this clonotype: An end of the junction does not agree with germline; a read error may underlie this. The chain has TRBV15 and TRBJ2-2; D ambiguous. The CDR3 totals 13 residues. Looked up from germline, CDR1 is LNHNV and CDR2 is YYDKDF (reference sequence). The CDR3 reads CATGRDGAGELFF. As DNA, the CDR3 is TGTGCCACCGGCAGAGATGGGGCCGGGGAGCTGTTTTTT.

The chain employs TRBV5-6 and TRBJ2-1, with D tentatively TRBD2 (6 bases). This CDR3 is 14 amino acids long. V gave up 3 bases and J gave up 0 bases, with 7 bases separating them. Per the germline V gene, CDR1 is SGHDT and CDR2 is YYEEEE. CDR3 loop: CASSSGDSYNEQFF. The DNA for the CDR3 is TGTGCCAGCAGCTCGGGAGACTCCTACAATGAGCAGTTCTTC.

The V call is TRBV25-1, the J call TRBJ1-1; no clear D. The germline CDR1 and CDR2 sequences are MGHDK and SYGVNS. CDR3 length: 14 amino acids. The germline V and J ends were trimmed by 3 bases and 4 bases, with 12 bases remaining between them. The CDR3 region is CASSDFLGITEAFF. Written as DNA, the CDR3 is TGTGCCAGCAGTGACTTCCTTGGGATCACTGAAGCTTTCTTT.

This clonotype was seen a handful of times. J is TRBJ2-1 and V is TRBV12-3 or TRBV12-4; 8 nucleotides align to TRBD2. J lost 8 bases, V lost 6 bases, and 12 bases had no gene match. The CDR3 totals 15 residues. CDR3 DNA sequence: TGTGCCAGCAGGGCTCACCCGGGAGGGATCGATGAGCAGTTCTTC. Amino acids: CASRAHPGGIDEQFF.

The chain has TRBV4-1 and TRBJ1-6; D uncertain. The CDR3 runs 13 residues. The germline V gene has CDR1 MGHRA and CDR2 YSYEKL. V lost 2 bases, J lost 8 bases, and 7 bases lay in between. The CDR3: CASSQFVDSPLHF. The DNA of the CDR3 is TGCGCCAGCAGCCAATTCGTGGATTCACCCCTCCACTTT.

The chain carries TRBV7-2 and TRBJ2-3, with 9 nucleotides matching TRBD2. The CDR3 has 17 amino acids. With V trimmed by 3 bases and J by 0 bases, 7 bases remained unmatched. CDR1 and CDR2 from the germline V gene are SGHTA and FQGNSA. The CDR3 DNA sequence: TGTGCCAGCAGCTTCCCTCTTAGCGGGGGAAGCACAGATACGCAGTATTTT. It is translated as CASSFPLSGGSTDTQYF.

This chain joins TRBV19 and TRBJ2-4; the match to TRBD2 covers 13 bases. The junction had 10 bases not matched to a gene; V was cut back by 9 bases and J by 8 bases. The germline V gene has CDR1 LNHDA and CDR2 SQIVND (reference sequence). CDR3 length: 15 amino acids. For the CDR3, the DNA is TGTGCCAGCTCCCAACTAGCGGGGGGGGAGGACATTCAGTACTTC. This codes for CASSQLAGGEDIQYF.

The chain combines TRBV7-6 with TRBJ2-6; either TRBD1 or TRBD2 may fit D (6 bases each). Germline CDR1 is SGHVS and CDR2 is FNYEAQ. With 3 bases removed from V and 0 bases from J, the gap between germline ends came to 15 bases. There are 18 residues in the CDR3. The CDR3 loop reads CASSLPRGPDSGANVLTF. The CDR3 DNA reads TGTGCCAGCAGCTTGCCCCGGGGGCCCGACTCTGGGGCCAACGTCCTGACTTTC.

This clonotype was found many times. This chain connects TRBV12-3 or TRBV12-4 to TRBJ1-5; D call uncertain. The CDR3 extends over 14 amino acids. V lost 6 bases, J lost 3 bases, and 12 bases lay in between. CDR3 bases: TGTGCCAGCAGCACCGGGCAGAACAATCAGCCCCAGCATTTT. Protein product: CASSTGQNNQPQHF.